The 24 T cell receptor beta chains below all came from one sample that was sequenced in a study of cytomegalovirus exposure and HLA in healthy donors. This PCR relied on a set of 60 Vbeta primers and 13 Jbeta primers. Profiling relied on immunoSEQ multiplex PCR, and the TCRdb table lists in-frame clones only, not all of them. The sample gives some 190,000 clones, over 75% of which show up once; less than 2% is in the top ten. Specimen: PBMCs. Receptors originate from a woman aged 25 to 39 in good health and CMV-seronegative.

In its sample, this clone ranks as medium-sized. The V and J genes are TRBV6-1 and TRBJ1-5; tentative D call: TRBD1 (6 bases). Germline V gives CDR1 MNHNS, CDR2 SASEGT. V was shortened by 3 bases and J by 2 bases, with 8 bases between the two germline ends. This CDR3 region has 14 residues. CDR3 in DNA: TGTGCCAGCAGTGAGGGGGCTGGCAATCAGCCCCAGCATTTT. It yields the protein CASSEGAGNQPQHF.

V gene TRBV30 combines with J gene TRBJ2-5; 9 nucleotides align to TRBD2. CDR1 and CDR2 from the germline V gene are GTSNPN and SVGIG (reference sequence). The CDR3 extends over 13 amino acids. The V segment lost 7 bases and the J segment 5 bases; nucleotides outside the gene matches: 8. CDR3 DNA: TGTGCCTCAAAGCGGGGGGCCGGGGAGACCCAGTACTTC. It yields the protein CASKRGAGETQYF.

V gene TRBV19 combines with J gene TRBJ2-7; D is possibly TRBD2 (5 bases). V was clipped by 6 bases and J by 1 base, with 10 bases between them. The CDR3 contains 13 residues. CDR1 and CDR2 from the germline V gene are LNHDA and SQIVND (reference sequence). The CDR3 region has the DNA TGTGCCAGTAGCACGGACTTATCCTACGAGCAGTACTTC. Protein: CASSTDLSYEQYF.

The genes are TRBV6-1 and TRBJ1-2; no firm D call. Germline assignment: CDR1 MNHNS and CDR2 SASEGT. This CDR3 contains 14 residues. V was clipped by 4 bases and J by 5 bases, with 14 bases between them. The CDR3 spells CASSGSQFLYGYTF. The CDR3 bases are TGTGCCAGCAGTGGATCTCAGTTTCTTTATGGCTACACCTTC.

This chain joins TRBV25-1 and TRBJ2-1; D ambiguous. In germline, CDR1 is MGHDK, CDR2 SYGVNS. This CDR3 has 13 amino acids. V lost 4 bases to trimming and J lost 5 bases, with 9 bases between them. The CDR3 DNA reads TGTGCCAGCAGTGTTACTCAGGACAATGAGCAGTTCTTC. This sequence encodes CASSVTQDNEQFF.

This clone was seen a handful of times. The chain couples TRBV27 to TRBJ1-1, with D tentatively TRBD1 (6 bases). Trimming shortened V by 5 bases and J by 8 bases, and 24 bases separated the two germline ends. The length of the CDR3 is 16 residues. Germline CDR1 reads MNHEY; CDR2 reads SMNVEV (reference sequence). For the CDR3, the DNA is TGTGCCAGCAGTCTTAACGGAGCCGGGGACATCGTCGAAGCTTTCTTT. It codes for CASSLNGAGDIVEAFF.

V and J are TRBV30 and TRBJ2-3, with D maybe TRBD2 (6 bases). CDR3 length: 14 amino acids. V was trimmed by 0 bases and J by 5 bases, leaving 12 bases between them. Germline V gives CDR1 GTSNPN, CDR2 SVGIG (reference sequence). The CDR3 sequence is CAWSVIRGGDTQYF. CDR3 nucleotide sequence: TGTGCCTGGAGTGTAATTAGGGGAGGAGATACGCAGTATTTT.

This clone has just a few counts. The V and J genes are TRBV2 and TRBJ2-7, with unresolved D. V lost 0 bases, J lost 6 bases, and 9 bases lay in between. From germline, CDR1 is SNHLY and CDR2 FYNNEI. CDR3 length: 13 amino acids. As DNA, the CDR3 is TGTGCCAGCAGTGAAGCAAACGGGTTCGAGCAGTACTTC. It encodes CASSEANGFEQYF.

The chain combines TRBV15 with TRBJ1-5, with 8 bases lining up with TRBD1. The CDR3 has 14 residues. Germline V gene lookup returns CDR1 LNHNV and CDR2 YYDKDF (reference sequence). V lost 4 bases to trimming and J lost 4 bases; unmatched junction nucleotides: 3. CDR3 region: CATSIQGGNQPQHF. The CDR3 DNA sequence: TGTGCCACCAGCATACAGGGGGGAAATCAGCCCCAGCATTTT.

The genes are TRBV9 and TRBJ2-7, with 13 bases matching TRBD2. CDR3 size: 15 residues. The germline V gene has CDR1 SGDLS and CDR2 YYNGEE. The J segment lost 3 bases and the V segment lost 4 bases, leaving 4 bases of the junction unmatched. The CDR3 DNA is TGTGCCAGCAGCCCACTAGCGGGGGGGCTCTACGAGCAGTACTTC. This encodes CASSPLAGGLYEQYF. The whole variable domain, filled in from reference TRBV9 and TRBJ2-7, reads DSGVTQTPKHLITATGQRVTLRCSPRSGDLSVYWYQQSLDQGLQFLIQYYNGEERAKGNILERFSAQQFPDLHSELNLSSLELGDSALYFCASSPLAGGLYEQYFGPGTRLTVT.

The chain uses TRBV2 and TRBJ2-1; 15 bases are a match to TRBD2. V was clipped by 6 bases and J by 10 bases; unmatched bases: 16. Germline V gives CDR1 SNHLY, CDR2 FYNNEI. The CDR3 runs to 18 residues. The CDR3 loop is CASRGGTSGGWGSGEQFF. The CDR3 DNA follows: TGTGCCAGCAGGGGAGGGACTAGCGGGGGGTGGGGGTCTGGGGAGCAGTTCTTC. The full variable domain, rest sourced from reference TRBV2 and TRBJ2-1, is EPEVTQTPSHQVTQMGQEVILRCVPISNHLYFYWYRQILGQKVEFLVSFYNNEISEKSEIFDDQFSVERPDGSNFTLKIRSTKLEDSAMYFCASRGGTSGGWGSGEQFFGPGTRLTVL.

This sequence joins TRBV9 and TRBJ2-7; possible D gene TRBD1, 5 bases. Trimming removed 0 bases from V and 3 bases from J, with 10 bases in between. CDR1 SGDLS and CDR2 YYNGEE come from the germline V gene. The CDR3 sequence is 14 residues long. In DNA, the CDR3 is TGTGCCAGCAGCGTAGGGGGCAGCCACTACGAGCAGTACTTC. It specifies CASSVGGSHYEQYF.

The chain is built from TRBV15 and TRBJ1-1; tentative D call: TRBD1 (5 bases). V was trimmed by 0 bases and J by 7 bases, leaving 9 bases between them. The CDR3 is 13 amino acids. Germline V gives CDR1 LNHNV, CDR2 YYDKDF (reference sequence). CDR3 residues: CATSRDGAGEAFF. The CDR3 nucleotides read TGTGCCACCAGCAGAGATGGGGCCGGTGAAGCTTTCTTT.

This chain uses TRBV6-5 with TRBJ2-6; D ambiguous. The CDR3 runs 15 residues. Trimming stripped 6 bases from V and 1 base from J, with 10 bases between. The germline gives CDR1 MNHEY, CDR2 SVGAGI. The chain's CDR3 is CASRNGFSGANVLTF. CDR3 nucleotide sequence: TGTGCCAGCAGAAACGGGTTTTCTGGGGCCAACGTCCTGACTTTC.

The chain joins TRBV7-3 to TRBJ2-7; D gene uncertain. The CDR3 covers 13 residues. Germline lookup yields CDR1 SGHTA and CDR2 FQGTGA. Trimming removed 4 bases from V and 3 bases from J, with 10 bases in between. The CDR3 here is CASSSLPGYEQYF. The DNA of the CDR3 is TGTGCCAGCAGCTCGCTACCAGGCTACGAGCAGTACTTC.

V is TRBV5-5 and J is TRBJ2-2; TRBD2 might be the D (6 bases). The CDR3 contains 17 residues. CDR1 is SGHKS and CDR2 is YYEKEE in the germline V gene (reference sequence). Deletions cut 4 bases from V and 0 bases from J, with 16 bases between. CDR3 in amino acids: CASSPTVADANTGELFF. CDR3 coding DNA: TGTGCCAGCAGCCCGACGGTAGCGGACGCGAACACCGGGGAGCTGTTTTTT.

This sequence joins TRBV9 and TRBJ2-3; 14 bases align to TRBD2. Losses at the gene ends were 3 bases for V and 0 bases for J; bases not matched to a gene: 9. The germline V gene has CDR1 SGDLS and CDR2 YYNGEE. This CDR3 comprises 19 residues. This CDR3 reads CASSGTSGGRPPSTDTQYF. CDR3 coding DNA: TGTGCCAGCAGCGGGACTAGCGGGGGGCGCCCTCCTAGCACAGATACGCAGTATTTT.

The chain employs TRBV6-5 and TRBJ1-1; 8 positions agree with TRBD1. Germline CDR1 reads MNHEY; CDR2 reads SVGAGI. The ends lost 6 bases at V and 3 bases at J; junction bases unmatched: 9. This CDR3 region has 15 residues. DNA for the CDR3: TGTGCCAGCAGGTCAGGGGGCGCCGGCGACACTGAAGCTTTCTTT. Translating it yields CASRSGGAGDTEAFF.

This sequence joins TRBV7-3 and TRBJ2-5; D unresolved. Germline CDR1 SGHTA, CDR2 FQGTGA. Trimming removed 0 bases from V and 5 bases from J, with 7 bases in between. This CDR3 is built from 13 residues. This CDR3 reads CASSLTVGETQYF. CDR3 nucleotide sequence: TGTGCCAGCAGCTTAACGGTCGGGGAGACCCAGTACTTC.

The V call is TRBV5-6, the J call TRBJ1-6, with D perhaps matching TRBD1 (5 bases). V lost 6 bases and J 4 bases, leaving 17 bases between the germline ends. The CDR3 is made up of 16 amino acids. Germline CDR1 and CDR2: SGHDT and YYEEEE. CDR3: CASTEGLSQYNSPLHF. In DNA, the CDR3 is TGTGCCAGCACCGAGGGACTTTCCCAATATAATTCACCCCTCCACTTT.

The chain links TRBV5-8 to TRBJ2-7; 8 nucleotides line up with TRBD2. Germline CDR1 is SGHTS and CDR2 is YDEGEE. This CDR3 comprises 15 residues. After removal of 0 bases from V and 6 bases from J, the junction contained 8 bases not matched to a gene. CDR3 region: CASSLGAGAPGEQYF. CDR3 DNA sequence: TGTGCCAGCAGCTTGGGAGCGGGGGCCCCTGGCGAGCAGTACTTC.

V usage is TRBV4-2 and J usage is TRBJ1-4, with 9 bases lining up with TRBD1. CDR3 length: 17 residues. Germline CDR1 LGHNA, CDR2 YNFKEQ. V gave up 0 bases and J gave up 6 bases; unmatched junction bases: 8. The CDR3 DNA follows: TGTGCCAGCAGCCAAGATCCGACCGGGACAGGGTATGAAAAACTGTTTTTT. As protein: CASSQDPTGTGYEKLFF.

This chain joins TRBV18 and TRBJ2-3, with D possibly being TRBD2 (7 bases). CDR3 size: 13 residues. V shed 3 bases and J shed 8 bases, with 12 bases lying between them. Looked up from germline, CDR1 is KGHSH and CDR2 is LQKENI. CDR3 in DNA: TGTGCCAGCTCACCCGGGGGGCAGGGTACGCAGTATTTT. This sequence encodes CASSPGGQGTQYF.

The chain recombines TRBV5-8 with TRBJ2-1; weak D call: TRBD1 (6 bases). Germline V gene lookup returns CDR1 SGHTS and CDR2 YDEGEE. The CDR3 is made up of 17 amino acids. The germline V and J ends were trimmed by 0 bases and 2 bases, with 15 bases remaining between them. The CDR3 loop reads CASSLDLPRGTYNEQFF. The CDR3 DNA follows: TGTGCCAGCAGCTTGGACTTACCGAGGGGGACCTACAATGAGCAGTTCTTC.